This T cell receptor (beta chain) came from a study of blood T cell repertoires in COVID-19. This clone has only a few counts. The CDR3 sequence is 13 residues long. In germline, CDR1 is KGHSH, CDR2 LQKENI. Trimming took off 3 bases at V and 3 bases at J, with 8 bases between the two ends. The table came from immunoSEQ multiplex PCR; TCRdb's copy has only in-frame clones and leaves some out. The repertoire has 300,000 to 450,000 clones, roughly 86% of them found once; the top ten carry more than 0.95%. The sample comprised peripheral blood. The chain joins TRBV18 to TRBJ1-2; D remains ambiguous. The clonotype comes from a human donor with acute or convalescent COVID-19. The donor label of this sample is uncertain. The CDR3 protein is CASSPNADYGYTF. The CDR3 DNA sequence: TGTGCCAGCTCACCGAATGCGGACTATGGCTACACCTTC.